The subject of this entry is one TCR beta chain. The data were obtained in a study of blood T cell repertoires in COVID-19. The overall study: Samples of COVID-19 (acute and convalescent) were obtained from the United States, Italy and Spain. PBMCs, B-cell-depleted T cells, or T cells were the source of the cDNA or gDNA that made up the material.

The length of the CDR3 is 14 residues. Germline CDR1 LGHDT, CDR2 YNNKEL (reference sequence). V was cut by 7 bases and J by 1 base, with 12 bases left in between. In the authors' workflow: Nucleated cell counts were estimated from reference gene primer amplification. Measured with immunoSEQ multiplex PCR; TCRdb has only the in-frame clones, and not every one. V and J calls and clone size are those listed in that table; D and trimming were worked out from the DNA. Counted here are about 99,000 clones, 84% occurring once; the ten biggest clones make up 2%. The sequence came from a man aged 65 to 85 with active or convalescent COVID-19. The J gene is TRBJ2-3, the V gene TRBV3-1 (or the pseudogene TRBV3-2), with D maybe TRBD1 (5 bases). The sample comprised peripheral blood. DNA for the CDR3: TGTGCCAGCATGACAGAAGTCGGCACAGATACGCAGTATTTT. Protein product: CASMTEVGTDTQYF.